One sample yielded the 5 T cell receptor beta chains listed below, sequenced in a study of preoperative IRX-2 immunotherapy in early breast cancer. Described treatment: preoperative locoregional IRX-2 cytokine immunotherapy. Assay used: immunoSEQ multiplex PCR; TCRdb lists only in-frame clones, some missing. The repertoire holds tens of thousands of clones, with around 92% as singletons. The input for sequencing was tumor tissue, taken after IRX-2 immunotherapy. The receptors shown here come from a human donor with breast cancer.

The chain is built from TRBV25-1 and TRBJ2-3; D perhaps matches TRBD2 (5 bases). CDR1 MGHDK and CDR2 SYGVNS come from the germline V gene. With 7 bases removed from V and 2 bases from J, the gap between germline ends came to 19 bases. The CDR3 length is 16 residues. Here the CDR3 DNA reads TGTGCCAGCACGATGGGGAGACGGAGCTACACAGATACGCAGTATTTT. Translation gives CASTMGRRSYTDTQYF.

This clone was counted once. The chain recombines TRBV28 with TRBJ1-4; possibly TRBD1 for D (5 bases). V dropped 5 bases and J dropped 0 bases, with 7 bases sitting between them. Germline CDR1 and CDR2: MDHEN and SYDVKM. The CDR3 length is 14 residues. CDR3 loop: CASSKGATNEKLFF. The CDR3 DNA reads TGTGCCAGCAGTAAAGGGGCAACTAATGAAAAACTGTTTTTT. The full variable domain, rest sourced from reference TRBV28 and TRBJ1-4, is DVKVTQSSRYLVKRTGEKVFLECVQDMDHENMFWYRQDPGLGLRLIYFSYDVKMKEKGDIPEGYSVSREKKERFSLILESASTNQTSMYLCASSKGATNEKLFFGSGTQLSVL.

The chain combines TRBV7-1 with TRBJ1-5; tentatively, D is TRBD1 (6 bases). TRBV7-1 is reported as an ORF; its role is uncertain. This CDR3 comprises 17 residues. V was trimmed by 4 bases and J by 3 bases, leaving 19 bases between them. CDR3 DNA sequence: TGTGCCAGCAGCTTAGCCCCGTGGGGGCAGGTCAATCAGCCCCAGCATTTT. Amino acid sequence: CASSLAPWGQVNQPQHF.

The V gene is TRBV5-1, the J gene TRBJ2-5, with 8 positions matching TRBD1. Germline V gene data show CDR1 as SGHRS and CDR2 as YFSETQ. The length of the CDR3 is 16 residues. V lost 1 base to trimming and J lost 3 bases; unmatched junction nucleotides: 8. Here the CDR3 reads CASSLRTGNREETQYF. The CDR3 DNA reads as TGCGCCAGCAGCTTGAGGACAGGGAACAGAGAAGAGACCCAGTACTTC.

V gene TRBV6-8 combines with J gene TRBJ2-4, with D perhaps matching TRBD1 or TRBD2 (5 bases each). Germline CDR1 is MNHGY and CDR2 is SAAAGT. The CDR3 length is 13 residues. V was cut by 11 bases and J by 4 bases, with 15 bases left in between. The CDR3, as DNA: TGTGCCGCCTCCGGGACGGAGAAAAACATTCAGTACTTC. Residues: CAASGTEKNIQYF.